This paragraph covers one T cell receptor beta chain sequence. Its target is not known. The J segment lost 1 base and the V segment lost 0 bases, leaving 6 bases of the junction unmatched. This CDR3 is 17 amino acids long. Germline values: CDR1 SGDLS, CDR2 YYNGEE. The source of the sample is a study of CD8+ T cells in alopecia areata. Study observations and caveats: Although TCR sharing was seen in mice, sharing across patients was less clear, possibly for HLA-related reasons.

Extraction of RNA preceded its reverse transcription into cDNA, which served as the sequencing template. Generated by immunoSEQ multiplex PCR, the TCRdb table keeps only in-frame clones and is missing some. This sample has about 180,000 clones, with approximately 62% found just once. The genes are TRBV9 and TRBJ2-5; 10 bases are a match to TRBD2. The sequence derives from a human donor with alopecia areata. The sequenced sample was CD4+ T cells sorted from blood, obtained at week 0. The CDR3, as DNA: TGTGCCAGCAGCGTAGCCCATAGCGGGGGGACCCAAGAGACCCAGTACTTC. Protein product: CASSVAHSGGTQETQYF.